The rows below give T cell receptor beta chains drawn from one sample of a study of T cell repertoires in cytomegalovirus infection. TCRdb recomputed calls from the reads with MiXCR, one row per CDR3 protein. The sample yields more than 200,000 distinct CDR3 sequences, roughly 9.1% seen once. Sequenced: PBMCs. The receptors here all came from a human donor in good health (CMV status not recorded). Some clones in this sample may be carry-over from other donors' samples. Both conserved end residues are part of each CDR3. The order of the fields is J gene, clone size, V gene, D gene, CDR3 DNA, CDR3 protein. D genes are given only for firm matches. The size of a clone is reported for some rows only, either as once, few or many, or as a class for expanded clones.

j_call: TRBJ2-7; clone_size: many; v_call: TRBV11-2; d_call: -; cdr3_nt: TGTGCCAGCAGCTTAGCTAGGAACGAGCAGTACTTC; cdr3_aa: CASSLARNEQYF
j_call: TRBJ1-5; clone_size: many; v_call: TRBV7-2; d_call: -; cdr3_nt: TGTGCCAGCAGCTTAGAATTGGGAAATAGCAATCAGCCCCAGCATTTT; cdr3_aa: CASSLELGNSNQPQHF
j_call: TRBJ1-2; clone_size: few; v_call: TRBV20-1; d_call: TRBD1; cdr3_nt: TGCAGTGCTTCCGGGACAGCCTATGGCTACACCTTC; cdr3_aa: CSASGTAYGYTF
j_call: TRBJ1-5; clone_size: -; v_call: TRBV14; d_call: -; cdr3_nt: TGTGCCAGCAGCCAGGGGACACCAGGGCAGCCCCAGCATTTT; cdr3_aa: CASSQGTPGQPQHF
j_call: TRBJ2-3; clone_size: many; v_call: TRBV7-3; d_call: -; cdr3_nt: TGTGCCAGCAGCTTAAGGATAGCGAGCACAGATACGCAGTATTTT; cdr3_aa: CASSLRIASTDTQYF
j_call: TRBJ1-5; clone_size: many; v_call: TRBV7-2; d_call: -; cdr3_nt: TGTGCCAGCAGCTTAGAAATCCAGCGGTTGGGTCAGCCCCAGCATTTT; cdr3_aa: CASSLEIQRLGQPQHF
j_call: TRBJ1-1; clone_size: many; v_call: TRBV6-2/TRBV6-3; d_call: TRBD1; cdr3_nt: TGTGCCAGCAGTTACTCAGGGGGCAGACACACTGAAGCTTTCTTT; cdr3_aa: CASSYSGGRHTEAFF
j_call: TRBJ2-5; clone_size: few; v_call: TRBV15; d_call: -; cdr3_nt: TGTGCCACCAGCGGACGGGACTTCCTGGAGACCCAGTACTTC; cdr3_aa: CATSGRDFLETQYF
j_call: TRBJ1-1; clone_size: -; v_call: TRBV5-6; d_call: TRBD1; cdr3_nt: TGTGCCAGCAGCTTGCTAGGGGGCGATTGGAACACTGAAGCTTTCTTT; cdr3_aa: CASSLLGGDWNTEAFF
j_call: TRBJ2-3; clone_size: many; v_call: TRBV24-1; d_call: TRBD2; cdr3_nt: TGTGCCACCAGTGATTTGAAGATCGCTGTCGGGGGGGCCGCAGATACGCAGTATTTT; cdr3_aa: CATSDLKIAVGGAADTQYF
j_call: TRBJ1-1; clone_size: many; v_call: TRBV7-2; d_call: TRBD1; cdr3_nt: TGTGCCAGCAGCCTAGGACAGGGGGTCGTCACTGAAGCTTTCTTT; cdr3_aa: CASSLGQGVVTEAFF
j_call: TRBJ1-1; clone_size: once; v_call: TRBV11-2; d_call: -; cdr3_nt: TGTGCCAGCAGCTTAGGAAGGCAGAGGAACACTGAAGCTTTCTTT; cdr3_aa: CASSLGRQRNTEAFF
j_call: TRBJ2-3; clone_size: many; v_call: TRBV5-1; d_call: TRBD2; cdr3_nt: TGCGCCAGCAGCGGACTAGCGGGGGGGTCTAGCACAGATACGCAGTATTTT; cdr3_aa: CASSGLAGGSSTDTQYF
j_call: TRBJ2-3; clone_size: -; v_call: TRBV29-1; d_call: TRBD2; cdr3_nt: TGCAGCGTTGGACTAGCGGGAGGGATGCAGTATTTT; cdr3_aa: CSVGLAGGMQYF
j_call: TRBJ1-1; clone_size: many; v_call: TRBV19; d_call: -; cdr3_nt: TGTGCCAGTAGTGAGGTTGGAGAGGGATGGAGGATGGGCACTGAAGCTTTCTTT; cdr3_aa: CASSEVGEGWRMGTEAFF
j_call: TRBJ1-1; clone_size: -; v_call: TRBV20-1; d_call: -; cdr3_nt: TGCAGTGCCTCCAGGTCCTCGAACACTGAAGCTTTCTTT; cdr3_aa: CSASRSSNTEAFF
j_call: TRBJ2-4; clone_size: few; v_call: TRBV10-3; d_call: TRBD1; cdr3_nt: TGTGCCATCAGTGAGTCGCGGACAGGTGAAAACATTCAGTACTTC; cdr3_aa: CAISESRTGENIQYF
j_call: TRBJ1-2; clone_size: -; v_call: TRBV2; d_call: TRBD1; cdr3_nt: TGTGCCAGCAGCGCGATTGAAACAGGGGCGATAAAGGGCTACACCTTC; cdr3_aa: CASSAIETGAIKGYTF
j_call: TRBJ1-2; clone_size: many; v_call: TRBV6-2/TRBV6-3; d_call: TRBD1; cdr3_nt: TGTGCCAGCAGTGGACAGGGGGCGAGCCATGGCTACACCTTC; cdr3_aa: CASSGQGASHGYTF
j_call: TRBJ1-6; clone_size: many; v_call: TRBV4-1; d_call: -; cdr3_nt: TGCGCCAGCAGCCAAGATGTCCAGACTAGCTCCTATAATTCACCCCTCCACTTT; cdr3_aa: CASSQDVQTSSYNSPLHF
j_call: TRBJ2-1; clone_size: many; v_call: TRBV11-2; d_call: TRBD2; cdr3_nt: TGTGCCAGCAGCCTCGAGGGCGGCGCGGGAGGTCTTCAGTTCTTC; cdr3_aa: CASSLEGGAGGLQFF
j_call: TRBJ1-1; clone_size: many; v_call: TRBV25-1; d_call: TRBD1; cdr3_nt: TGTGCCAGCAGGCAGACAGGGAAGAACACTGAAGCTTTCTTT; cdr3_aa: CASRQTGKNTEAFF
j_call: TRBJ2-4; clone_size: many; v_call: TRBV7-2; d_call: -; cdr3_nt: TGTGCCAGCAGCTTAGGCAGTCAAAACATTCAGTACTTC; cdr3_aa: CASSLGSQNIQYF
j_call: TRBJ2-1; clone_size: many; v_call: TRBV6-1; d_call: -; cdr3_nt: TGTGCCAGCAGTTCCGGACTCAACAATGAGCAGTTCTTC; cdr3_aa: CASSSGLNNEQFF
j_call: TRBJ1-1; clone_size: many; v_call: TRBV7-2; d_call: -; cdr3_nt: TGTGCCAGCAGCTCTTATGGGGGAGGGGGAGGGACTGAAGCTTTCTTT; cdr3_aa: CASSSYGGGGGTEAFF
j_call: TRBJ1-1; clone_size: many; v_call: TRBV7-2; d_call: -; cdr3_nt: TGTGCCAGCAGCTCGAGGACAACGGGCACTGAAGCTTTCTTT; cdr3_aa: CASSSRTTGTEAFF
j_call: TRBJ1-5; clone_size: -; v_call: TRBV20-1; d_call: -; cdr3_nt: TGCAGTGCTAGACTAGGACATAACAATCAGCCCCAGCATTTT; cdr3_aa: CSARLGHNNQPQHF
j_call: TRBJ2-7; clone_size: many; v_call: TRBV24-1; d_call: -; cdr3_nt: TGTGCCACCAGTGACGCCGGGACATTTACCCACGAGCAGTACTTC; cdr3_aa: CATSDAGTFTHEQYF
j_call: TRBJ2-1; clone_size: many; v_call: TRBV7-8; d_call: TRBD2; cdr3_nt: TGTGCCAGCAGCTCTAGCGGGAGGGCCGACAATGAGCAGTTCTTC; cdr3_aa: CASSSSGRADNEQFF
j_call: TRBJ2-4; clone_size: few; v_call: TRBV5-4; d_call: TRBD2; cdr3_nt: TGTGCCAGCAGCCTCGGACTAGCGGGAGTCCAAAACATTCAGTACTTC; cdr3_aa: CASSLGLAGVQNIQYF
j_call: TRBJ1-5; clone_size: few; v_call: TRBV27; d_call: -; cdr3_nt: TGTGCCAGCAGTTTGACAGCTTATAGCAATCAGCCCCAGCATTTT; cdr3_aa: CASSLTAYSNQPQHF
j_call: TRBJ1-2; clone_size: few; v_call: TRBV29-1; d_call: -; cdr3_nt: TGCAGCGCACGGGACATAGGTGAGGGTGGCTACACCTTC; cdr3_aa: CSARDIGEGGYTF
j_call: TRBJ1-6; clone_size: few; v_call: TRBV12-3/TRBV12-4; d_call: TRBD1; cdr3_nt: TGTGCCAGCAGTGGGGGGACAGTGAATTCACCCCTCCACTTT; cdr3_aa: CASSGGTVNSPLHF
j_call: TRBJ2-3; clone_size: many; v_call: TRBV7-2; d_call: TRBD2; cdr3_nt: TGTGCCAGCGCCACTAGCGGGAAGGCAGATACGCAGTATTTT; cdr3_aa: CASATSGKADTQYF
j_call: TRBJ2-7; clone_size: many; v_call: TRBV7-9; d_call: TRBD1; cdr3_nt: TGTGCCAGCAGCTTATGGACAGGGGCTTCCTACGAGCAGTACTTC; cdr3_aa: CASSLWTGASYEQYF
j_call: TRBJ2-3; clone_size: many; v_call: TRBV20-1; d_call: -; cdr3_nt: TGCAGTGCCCCGTTTGCGGATACGCAGTATTTT; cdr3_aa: CSAPFADTQYF
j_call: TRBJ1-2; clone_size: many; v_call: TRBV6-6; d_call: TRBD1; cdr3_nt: TGTGCCAGCAGCCCCGCAGGGGGGTATGGCTACACCTTC; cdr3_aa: CASSPAGGYGYTF